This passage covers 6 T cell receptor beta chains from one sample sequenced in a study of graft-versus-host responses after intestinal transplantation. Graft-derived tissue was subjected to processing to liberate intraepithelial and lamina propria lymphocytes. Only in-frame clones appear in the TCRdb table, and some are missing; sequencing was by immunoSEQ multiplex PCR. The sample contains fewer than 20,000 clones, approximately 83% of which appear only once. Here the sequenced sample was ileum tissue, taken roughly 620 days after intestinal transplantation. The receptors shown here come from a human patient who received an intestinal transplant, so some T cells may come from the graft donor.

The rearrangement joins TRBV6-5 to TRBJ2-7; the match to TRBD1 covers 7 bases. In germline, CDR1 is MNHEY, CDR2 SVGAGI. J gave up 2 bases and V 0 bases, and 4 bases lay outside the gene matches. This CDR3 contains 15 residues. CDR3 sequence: CASSYSETGTYEQYF. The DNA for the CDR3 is TGTGCCAGCAGTTACTCGGAGACAGGGACCTACGAGCAGTACTTC.

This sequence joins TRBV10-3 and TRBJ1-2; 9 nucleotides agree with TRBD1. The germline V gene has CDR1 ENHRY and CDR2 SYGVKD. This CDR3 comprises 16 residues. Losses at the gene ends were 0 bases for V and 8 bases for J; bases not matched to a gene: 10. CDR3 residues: CAISESKDRTGAGYTF. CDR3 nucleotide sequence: TGTGCCATCAGTGAGTCGAAGGATAGGACAGGGGCCGGCTACACCTTC.

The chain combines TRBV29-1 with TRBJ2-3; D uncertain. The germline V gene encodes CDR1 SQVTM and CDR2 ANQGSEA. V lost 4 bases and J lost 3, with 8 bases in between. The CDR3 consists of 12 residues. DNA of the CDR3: TGCAGCGTTGTACCCGGGACAGATACGCAGTATTTT. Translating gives CSVVPGTDTQYF.

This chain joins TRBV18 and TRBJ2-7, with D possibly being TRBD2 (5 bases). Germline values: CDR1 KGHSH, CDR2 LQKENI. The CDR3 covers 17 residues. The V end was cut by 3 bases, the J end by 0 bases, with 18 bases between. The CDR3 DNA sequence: TGTGCCAGCTCACCTAGGAGCGCGGGCGGCAGCTCCTACGAGCAGTACTTC. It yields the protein CASSPRSAGGSSYEQYF.

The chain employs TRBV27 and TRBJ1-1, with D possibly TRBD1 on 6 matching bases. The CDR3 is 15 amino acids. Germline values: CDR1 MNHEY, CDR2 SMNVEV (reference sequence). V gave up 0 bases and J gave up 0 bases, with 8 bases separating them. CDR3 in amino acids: CASSLSAGVNTEAFF. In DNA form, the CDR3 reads TGTGCCAGCAGTTTATCAGCAGGGGTGAACACTGAAGCTTTCTTT.

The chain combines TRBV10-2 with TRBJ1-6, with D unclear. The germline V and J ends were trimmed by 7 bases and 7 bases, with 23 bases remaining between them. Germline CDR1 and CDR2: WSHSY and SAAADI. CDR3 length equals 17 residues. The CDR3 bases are TGCGCCAGCACCTCCACCCGGACGGCGGGCAGAAATTCACCCCTCCACTTT. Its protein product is CASTSTRTAGRNSPLHF.